This paragraph reports one T cell receptor beta chain. Antigen specificity is unknown. The repertoire was sequenced with immunoSEQ multiplex PCR; TCRdb's copy has only in-frame clones and lacks some. The data hold about 170,000 clones, with around 90% observed a single time. The record originates from a study of T cell responses to AZD1222 COVID-19 vaccine. Overall study results and limits: Females outnumbered males among donors, who were mostly white British; clonal diversity was possibly underestimated.

Trimming cost V 6 bases and J 4 bases; bases outside gene matches: 8. Germline loops: CDR1 SGHRS, CDR2 YFSETQ. The CDR3 runs 14 residues. The receptor was derived from an adult who received the AZD1222 COVID-19 vaccine. Sequences were derived from peripheral blood, sampled 28 days after the second AZD1222 dose. This chain connects TRBV5-1 to TRBJ2-7; 9 bases are a match to TRBD1. The CDR3 DNA reads as TGCGCCAGCAATAAGGGACAGGGTATTTACGAGCAGTACTTC. Protein: CASNKGQGIYEQYF.